These T cell receptor beta chains were read from a single sample in a study of T cell responses to AZD1222 COVID-19 vaccine. Libraries were prepared by immunoSEQ multiplex PCR; TCRdb keeps only in-frame clonotypes and omits some of them. The sample has 150,000 or so clones; 80% to 95% are singletons. Sequencing used peripheral blood, obtained on day 0 of AZD1222 vaccination. The receptor source for this set is an adult in good health. CDR3s include the opening cysteine and the closing phenylalanine or tryptophan. The D gene is left open where the match is weak. Part of the rows lack a size; the others show once, few, many or a class for expanded clones.

clone size: -; V gene: TRBV5-1; D gene: TRBD1; J gene: TRBJ1-1; CDR3 protein: CASTKGQGVTEAFF; CDR3 DNA: TGCGCCAGCACCAAAGGACAGGGCGTAACTGAAGCTTTCTTT
clone size: once; V gene: TRBV14; D gene: -; J gene: TRBJ2-7; CDR3 protein: CASSQGNPGSYEQYF; CDR3 DNA: TGTGCCAGCAGCCAAGGAAACCCAGGGTCCTACGAGCAGTACTTC
clone size: -; V gene: TRBV11-2; D gene: -; J gene: TRBJ2-2; CDR3 protein: CASSLAAVRGGTGELFF; CDR3 DNA: TGTGCCAGCAGCTTAGCTGCTGTTAGGGGGGGGACCGGGGAGCTGTTTTTT
clone size: once; V gene: TRBV4-1; D gene: TRBD1; J gene: TRBJ1-1; CDR3 protein: CASSLPGQGEAKDTEAFF; CDR3 DNA: TGCGCCAGCAGCCTTCCGGGACAGGGGGAGGCGAAAGACACTGAAGCTTTCTTT
clone size: -; V gene: TRBV28; D gene: -; J gene: TRBJ2-5; CDR3 protein: CASSSTGRGETQYF; CDR3 DNA: TGTGCCAGCAGTAGCACAGGGCGTGGGGAGACCCAGTACTTC
clone size: -; V gene: TRBV12-3/TRBV12-4; D gene: -; J gene: TRBJ1-2; CDR3 protein: CASTTHTAGYTF; CDR3 DNA: TGTGCCAGCACCACCCACACAGCCGGCTACACCTTC
clone size: -; V gene: TRBV7-8; D gene: TRBD2; J gene: TRBJ2-7; CDR3 protein: CASSLFPSGSTYEQYF; CDR3 DNA: TGTGCCAGCAGCTTATTCCCTAGCGGTTCAACCTACGAGCAGTACTTC
clone size: once; V gene: TRBV2; D gene: TRBD1; J gene: TRBJ1-2; CDR3 protein: CASGTGGGYGYTF; CDR3 DNA: TGTGCCAGCGGGACAGGGGGAGGCTATGGCTACACCTTC
clone size: -; V gene: TRBV4-1; D gene: -; J gene: TRBJ1-5; CDR3 protein: CASSQDPPGPQHF; CDR3 DNA: TGCGCCAGCAGCCAAGATCCCCCGGGGCCCCAGCATTTT
clone size: -; V gene: TRBV28; D gene: -; J gene: TRBJ1-2; CDR3 protein: CASSPRQYGYTF; CDR3 DNA: TGTGCCAGCAGTCCACGACAGTACGGCTACACCTTC
clone size: -; V gene: TRBV11-2; D gene: TRBD2; J gene: TRBJ2-2; CDR3 protein: CASRVGRFTGELFF; CDR3 DNA: TGTGCCAGCAGGGTCGGGAGGTTCACCGGGGAGCTGTTTTTT
clone size: once; V gene: TRBV27; D gene: -; J gene: TRBJ2-7; CDR3 protein: CASSKNLRGTSTYEQYF; CDR3 DNA: TGTGCCAGCAGTAAGAATCTAAGAGGGACAAGTACCTACGAGCAGTACTTC
clone size: -; V gene: TRBV28; D gene: TRBD2; J gene: TRBJ2-1; CDR3 protein: CASSRSGVAGPYNEQFF; CDR3 DNA: TGTGCCAGCAGCCGCTCGGGGGTAGCGGGACCTTACAATGAGCAGTTCTTC
clone size: -; V gene: TRBV5-8; D gene: -; J gene: TRBJ2-2; CDR3 protein: CASSSLPRSSTTGELFF; CDR3 DNA: TGTGCCAGCAGCTCCCTTCCCCGAAGCTCGACCACCGGGGAGCTGTTTTTT
clone size: -; V gene: TRBV5-5; D gene: -; J gene: TRBJ1-6; CDR3 protein: CASSRPGGVNSPLHF; CDR3 DNA: TGTGCCAGCAGCCGGCCGGGGGGCGTTAATTCACCCCTCCACTTT